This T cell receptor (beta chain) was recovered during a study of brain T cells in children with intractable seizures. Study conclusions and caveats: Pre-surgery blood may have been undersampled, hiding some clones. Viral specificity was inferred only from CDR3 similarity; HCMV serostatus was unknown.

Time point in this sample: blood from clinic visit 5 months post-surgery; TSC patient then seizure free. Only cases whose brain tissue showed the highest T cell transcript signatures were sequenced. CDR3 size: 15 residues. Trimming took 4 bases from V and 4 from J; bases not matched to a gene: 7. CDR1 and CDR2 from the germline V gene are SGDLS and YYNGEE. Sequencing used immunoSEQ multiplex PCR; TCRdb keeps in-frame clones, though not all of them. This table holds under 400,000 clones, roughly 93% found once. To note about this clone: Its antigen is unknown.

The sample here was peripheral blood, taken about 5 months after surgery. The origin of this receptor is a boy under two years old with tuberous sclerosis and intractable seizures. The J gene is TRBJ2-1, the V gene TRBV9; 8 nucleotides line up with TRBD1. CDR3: CASSLDRVLYNEQFF. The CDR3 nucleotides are TGTGCCAGCAGCTTGGACAGGGTTCTTTACAATGAGCAGTTCTTC. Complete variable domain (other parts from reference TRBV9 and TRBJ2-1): DSGVTQTPKHLITATGQRVTLRCSPRSGDLSVYWYQQSLDQGLQFLIQYYNGEERAKGNILERFSAQQFPDLHSELNLSSLELGDSALYFCASSLDRVLYNEQFFGPGTRLTVL.